This TCR beta chain was found in a study of cytomegalovirus exposure and HLA in healthy donors. Study information: A prior analysis found 117 million unique TCR beta sequences from 170 million or so T cells.

General study points: Specificity of a few CMV-associated chains for CMV antigens was verified in vitro. Usually a TCR sequence was rare, but some public TCRs were found in many donors.

Primers: 60 Vbeta forward and 13 Jbeta reverse. Repertoires were generated with immunoSEQ multiplex PCR, while TCRdb's copy carries only in-frame clones and drops some. This table has some 140,000 clones, about 80% appearing once. Concerning this clone itself: Its antigen is unknown.

Germline V gene data show CDR1 as MNHEY and CDR2 as SMNVEV (reference sequence). Trimming took 0 bases from V and 8 from J; bases not matched to a gene: 10. The CDR3 has 16 amino acids. The chain links TRBV27 to TRBJ1-2; TRBD1 matches at 9 bases. The receptor was isolated from a man aged 30 to 39 in good health and CMV-seropositive. Source material: PBMCs. CDR3 DNA sequence: TGTGCCAGCAGTTTATCGGGAAGATGGGACAGGGTCGGCTACACCTTC. Translation gives CASSLSGRWDRVGYTF.